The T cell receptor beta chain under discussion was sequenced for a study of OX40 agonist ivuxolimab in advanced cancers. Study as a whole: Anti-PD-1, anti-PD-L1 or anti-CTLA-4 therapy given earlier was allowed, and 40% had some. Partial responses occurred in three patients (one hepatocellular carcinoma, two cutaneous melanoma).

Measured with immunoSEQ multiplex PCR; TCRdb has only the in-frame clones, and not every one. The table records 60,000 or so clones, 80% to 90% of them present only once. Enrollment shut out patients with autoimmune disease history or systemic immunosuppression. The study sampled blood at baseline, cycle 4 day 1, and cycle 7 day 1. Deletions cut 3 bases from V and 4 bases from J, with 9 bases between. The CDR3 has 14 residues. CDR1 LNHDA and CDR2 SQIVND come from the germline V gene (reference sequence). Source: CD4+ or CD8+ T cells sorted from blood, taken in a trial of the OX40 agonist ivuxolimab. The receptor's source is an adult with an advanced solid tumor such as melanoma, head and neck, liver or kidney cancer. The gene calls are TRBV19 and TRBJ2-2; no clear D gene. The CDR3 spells CASSIPGFTGELFF. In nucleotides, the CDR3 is TGTGCCAGTAGTATTCCAGGTTTCACCGGGGAGCTGTTTTTT.